The rows below give T cell receptor beta chains drawn from one sample of a study of identical twins. TCRdb reprocessed the 5' RACE reads via MiXCR and lists one record per CDR3 protein. Among 460,000 or so distinct CDR3 sequences, approximately 14% were seen once, and the ten largest hold over 0.5%. These data also formed part of another study, on yellow fever vaccine responses in identical twins.

The sequenced material came from CD4+ T cells sorted from blood. These receptor sequences come from a woman between 18 and 29 years old in good health. CDR3s leave out the opening cysteine and the closing phenylalanine or tryptophan. The order of the fields is V gene, CDR3 protein.

V: TRBV7-3; CDR3: ASSLYQGQGGELF
V: TRBV7-9; CDR3: ASSLYSGMGTGELF
V: TRBV6-1; CDR3: ASGRGQGVQPQH
V: TRBV20-1; CDR3: SAREGWANTEAF
V: TRBV3-1; CDR3: ASSRGSSYEQY
V: TRBV20-1; CDR3: SALGDRAGEQY
V: TRBV18; CDR3: ASSPQDRGSSGANVLT
V: TRBV20-1; CDR3: SARSGVQPQH
V: TRBV12-3/TRBV12-4; CDR3: ASGPSGVLQETQY
V: TRBV29-1; CDR3: SGTGYSNEQY
V: TRBV15; CDR3: ATSRHRGRGTEAF
V: TRBV20-1; CDR3: SVGTKIDTQY
V: TRBV28; CDR3: ASRGYPDTGELF
V: TRBV7-2; CDR3: ASSLVFTGELF
V: TRBV5-5; CDR3: ASSLPGTGDTQY
V: TRBV20-1; CDR3: SAHLAGSYEQY
V: TRBV6-2/TRBV6-3; CDR3: ASRPRRLAGVGETQY